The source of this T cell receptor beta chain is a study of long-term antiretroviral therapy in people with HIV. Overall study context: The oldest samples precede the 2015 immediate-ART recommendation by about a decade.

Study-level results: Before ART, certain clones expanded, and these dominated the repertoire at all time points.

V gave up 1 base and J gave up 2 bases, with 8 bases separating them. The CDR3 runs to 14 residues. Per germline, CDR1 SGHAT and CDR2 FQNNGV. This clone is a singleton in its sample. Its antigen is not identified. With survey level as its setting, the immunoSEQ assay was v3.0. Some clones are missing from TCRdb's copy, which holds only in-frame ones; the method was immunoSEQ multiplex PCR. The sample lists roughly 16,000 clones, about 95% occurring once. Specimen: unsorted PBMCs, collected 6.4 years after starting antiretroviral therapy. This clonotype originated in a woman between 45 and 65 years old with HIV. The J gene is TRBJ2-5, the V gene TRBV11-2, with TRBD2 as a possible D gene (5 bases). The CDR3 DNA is TGTGCCAGCAGCTTAGCGGGGTTACAAGAGACCCAGTACTTC. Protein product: CASSLAGLQETQYF.